This TCR beta chain was profiled in a study of T cells in Graves' hyperthyroidism and ophthalmopathy. Findings of the study overall: Most expanded thyroid clonotypes above 0.001 recurred in blood.

From germline, CDR1 is SNHLY and CDR2 FYNNEI. The CDR3 runs 15 residues. V lost 6 bases and J lost 3, with 17 bases in between. This clonotype was observed a few times. The antigen is not known. From RNA transcripts, TCR beta CDR3 regions were amplified. The study used the HTBI primer set for a first-round RT-PCR of the TCR CDR3. TCRdb fed the multiplex PCR reads into MiXCR, producing one record per CDR3 protein. Seen here are 530,000 or so distinct CDR3 sequences, approximately 24% observed once, and the top ten hold 11%. Sequencing was performed on blood. V usage is TRBV2 and J usage is TRBJ1-1, with D uncertain. This sequence originates from a woman aged 30 to 39 with Graves' ophthalmopathy. This CDR3 is CASREPLGPYTEAFF. CDR3 coding DNA: TGTGCCAGCAGAGAACCCCTCGGACCCTACACTGAAGCTTTCTTT.